This T cell receptor (beta chain) was found in a study of T cell responses to AZD1222 COVID-19 vaccine. Overall study findings and caveats: Only after the peak T cell response were repertoires sampled. Females outnumbered males among donors, who were mostly white British; clonal diversity was possibly underestimated.

The trim removed 7 bases at V and 9 bases at J, leaving 14 bases unmatched. Germline assignment: CDR1 LNHDA and CDR2 SQIVND (reference sequence). The CDR3 spans 16 residues. Points on this clone: The antigen remains unidentified.

Using immunoSEQ multiplex PCR, the repertoire was profiled, and TCRdb retains in-frame clones only, with some absent. Of about 150,000 clones listed, just over 90% are singletons. The origin of this receptor is an adult in good health. The sequences come from peripheral blood, collected on day 0 of AZD1222 vaccination. This chain uses TRBV19 with TRBJ1-6, with TRBD1 identical over 8 bases. The CDR3 loop reads CASTPIGGQEASPLHF. DNA of the CDR3: TGTGCCAGTACTCCTATCGGGGGACAGGAGGCTTCACCCCTCCACTTT. The full variable domain, its missing parts supplied by reference TRBV19 and TRBJ1-6, is DGGITQSPKYLFRKEGQNVTLSCEQNLNHDAMYWYRQDPGQGLRLIYYSQIVNDFQKGDIAEGYSVSREKKESFPLTVTSAQKNPTAFYLCASTPIGGQEASPLHFGNGTRLTVT.